The entry below describes one TCR beta chain. This sample is part of a study of blood T cell repertoires in COVID-19. The germline V gene has CDR1 SNHLY and CDR2 FYNNEI. This CDR3 contains 14 residues. V lost 2 bases and J 9 bases, leaving 11 bases between the germline ends. Clones were sequenced by immunoSEQ multiplex PCR, and TCRdb holds only the in-frame ones, with some missing. The sample includes about 140,000 clones, 75% to 80% of them seen just once. This TCR came from a woman in her forties or fifties who had recovered from COVID-19. The sample was PBMCs or T cells enriched from blood (not recorded which). The V call is TRBV2, the J call TRBJ1-6; D ambiguous. The CDR3 coding sequence is TGTGCCAGCAGTGAACCGGGTAGGAGTTCACCCCTCCACTTT. It translates to CASSEPGRSSPLHF.